What follows is one TCR beta chain and its context. No antigen is known for it. A much larger clone lies one base from this, so it may be a read error. Sequencing was carried out with an Illumina HiSeq 1500. The raw public reads went through TCRdb reprocessing: fastp at Q25, MiXCR clone calling, in-frame beta chains kept. Rows matching on CDR3 protein sequence are summarized as one entry with the most common DNA and genes. The sample table shows roughly 230,000 distinct CDR3 sequences, and over 20% are seen once. About 20% of the sample is in the top ten clones. The data belong to a study of T cell repertoires in cytomegalovirus infection (dated by TCRdb to about 2019). Study-wide context: The HLA type of each donor mattered for the analysis, because public TCR beta signatures pointed to carriage of CMV infection along with the matching HLA type. Findings and caveats that apply to the study as a whole: Cumulative frequency of public TCR beta family members discriminated carriers of CMV infection plus the relevant HLA type in this cohort and an independent roughly 350-donor cohort. The ex vivo response was dominated by HLA-C-restricted CMV-specific TCR beta clonotypes, and the single most frequent clonotype in two of eight donors was supplied by these HLA-C-restricted clonotypes.

This receptor was identified in a human donor in good health (CMV status not recorded). Some clones in this sample may be carry-over from other donors' samples. The sequenced sample was CD8+ T cells from PBMCs.

CDR3 sequence: CAISEEAAYEQYF. DNA sequence: TGTGCCATCAGTGAGGAAGCGGCCTACGAGCAGTACTTC. The sequence links TRBV10-3 to TRBJ2-7, with a weak D call of TRBD2 (5 bases match). From the cysteine up to the phenylalanine, the CDR3 has a length of 13 residues. The sequence is cut down to CDR3 DNA, 39 bases in frame from base 1. The junction carries 7 bases between V and J, which are trimmed by 2 bases and 2 bases respectively. The CDR1 and CDR2 encoded by the germline V gene are ENHRY and SYGVKD.